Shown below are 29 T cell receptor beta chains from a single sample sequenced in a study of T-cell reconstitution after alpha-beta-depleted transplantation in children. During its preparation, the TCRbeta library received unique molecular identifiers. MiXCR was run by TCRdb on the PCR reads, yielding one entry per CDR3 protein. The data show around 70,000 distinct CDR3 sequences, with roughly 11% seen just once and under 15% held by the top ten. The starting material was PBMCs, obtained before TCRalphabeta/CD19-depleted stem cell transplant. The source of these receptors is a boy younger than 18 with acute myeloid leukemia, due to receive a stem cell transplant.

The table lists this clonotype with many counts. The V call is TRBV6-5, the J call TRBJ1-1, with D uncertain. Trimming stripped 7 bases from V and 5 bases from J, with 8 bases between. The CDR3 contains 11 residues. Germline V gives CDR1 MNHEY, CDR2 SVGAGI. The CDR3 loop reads CASKIPTEAFF. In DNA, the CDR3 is TGTGCCAGCAAAATACCAACTGAAGCTTTCTTT.

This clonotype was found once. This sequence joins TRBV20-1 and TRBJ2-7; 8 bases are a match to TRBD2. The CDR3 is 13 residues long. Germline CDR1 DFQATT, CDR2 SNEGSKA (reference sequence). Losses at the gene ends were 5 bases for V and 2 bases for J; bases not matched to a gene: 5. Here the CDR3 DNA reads TGCAGTGCTTTAGCGGGGAATCCCTACGAGCAGTACGTC. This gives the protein CSALAGNPYEQYV.

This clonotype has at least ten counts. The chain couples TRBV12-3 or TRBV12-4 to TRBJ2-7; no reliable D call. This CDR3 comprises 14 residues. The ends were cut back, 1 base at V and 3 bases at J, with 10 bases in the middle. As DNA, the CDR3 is TGTGCCAGCAGTTTAGACAAGCCCAACTACGAGCAGTACTTC. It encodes CASSLDKPNYEQYF.

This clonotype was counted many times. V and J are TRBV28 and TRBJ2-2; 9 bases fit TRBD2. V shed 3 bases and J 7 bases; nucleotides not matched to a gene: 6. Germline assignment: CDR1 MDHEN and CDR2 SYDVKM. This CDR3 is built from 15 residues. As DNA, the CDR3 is TGTGCCAGCAGTTTCAGAGCGGGAGGAGGCGGGGAGCTGTTTTTT. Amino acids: CASSFRAGGGGELFF.

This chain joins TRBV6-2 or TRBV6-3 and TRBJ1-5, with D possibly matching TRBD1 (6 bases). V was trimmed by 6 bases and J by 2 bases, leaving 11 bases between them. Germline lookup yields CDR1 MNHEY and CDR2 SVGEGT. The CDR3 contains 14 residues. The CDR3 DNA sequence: TGTGCCAGCAGGCAGGGGAATGGCAATCAGCCCCAGCATTTT. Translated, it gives CASRQGNGNQPQHF.

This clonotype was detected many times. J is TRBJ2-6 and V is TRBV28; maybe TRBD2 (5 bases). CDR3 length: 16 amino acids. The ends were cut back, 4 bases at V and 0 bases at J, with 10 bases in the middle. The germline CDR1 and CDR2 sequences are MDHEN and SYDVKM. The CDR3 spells CASSSPEGSGANVLTF. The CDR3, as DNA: TGTGCCAGCAGTTCCCCCGAGGGCTCTGGGGCCAACGTCCTGACTTTC.

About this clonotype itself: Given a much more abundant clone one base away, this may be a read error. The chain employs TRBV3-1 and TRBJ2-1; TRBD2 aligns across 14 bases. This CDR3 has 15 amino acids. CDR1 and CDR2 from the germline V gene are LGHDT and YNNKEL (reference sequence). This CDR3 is CATSKKRTSGGEQFF. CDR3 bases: TGTGCCACCAGCAAGAAACGGACTAGCGGGGGGGAGCAGTTCTTC.

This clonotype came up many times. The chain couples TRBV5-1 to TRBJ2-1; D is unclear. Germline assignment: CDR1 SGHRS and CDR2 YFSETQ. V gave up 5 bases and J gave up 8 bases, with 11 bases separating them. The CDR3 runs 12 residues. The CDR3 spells CASSSGSHEQFF. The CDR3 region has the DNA TGCGCCAGCAGTTCAGGTTCCCATGAGCAGTTCTTC.

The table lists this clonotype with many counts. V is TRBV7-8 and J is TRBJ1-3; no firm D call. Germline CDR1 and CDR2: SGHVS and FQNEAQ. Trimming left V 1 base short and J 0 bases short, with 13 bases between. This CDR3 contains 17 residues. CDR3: CASSLVSGGSSGNTIYF. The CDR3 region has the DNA TGTGCCAGCAGCTTAGTTTCGGGCGGAAGCTCTGGAAACACCATATATTTT.

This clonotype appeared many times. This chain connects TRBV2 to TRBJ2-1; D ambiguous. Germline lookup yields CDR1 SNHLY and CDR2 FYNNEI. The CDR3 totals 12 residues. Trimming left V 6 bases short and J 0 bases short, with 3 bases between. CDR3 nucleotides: TGTGCCAGCAGGAGCTCCTACAATGAGCAGTTCTTC. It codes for CASRSSYNEQFF.

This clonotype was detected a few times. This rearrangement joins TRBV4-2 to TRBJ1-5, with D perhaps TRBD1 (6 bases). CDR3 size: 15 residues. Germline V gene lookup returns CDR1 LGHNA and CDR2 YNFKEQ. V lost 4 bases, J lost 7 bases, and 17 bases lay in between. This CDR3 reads CASSRLQGRQQPQHF. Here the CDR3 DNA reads TGTGCCAGCAGCCGCCTACAGGGAAGACAACAGCCCCAGCATTTT.

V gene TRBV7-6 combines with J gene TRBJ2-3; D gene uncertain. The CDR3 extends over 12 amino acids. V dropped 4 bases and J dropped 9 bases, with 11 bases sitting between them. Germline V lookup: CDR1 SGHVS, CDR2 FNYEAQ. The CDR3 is CASSSQPRTQYF. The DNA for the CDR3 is TGTGCCAGCAGCTCCCAACCCCGGACGCAGTATTTT. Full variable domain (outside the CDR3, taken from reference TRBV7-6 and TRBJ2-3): GAGVSQSPRYKVTKRGQDVALRCDPISGHVSLYWYRQALGQGPEFLTYFNYEAQQDKSGLPNDRFSAERPEGSISTLTIQRTEQRDSAMYRCASSSQPRTQYFGPGTRLTVL.

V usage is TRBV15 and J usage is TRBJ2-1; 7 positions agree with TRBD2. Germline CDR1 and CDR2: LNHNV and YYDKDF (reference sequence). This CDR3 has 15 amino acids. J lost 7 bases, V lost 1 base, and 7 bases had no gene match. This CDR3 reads CATSRVPAGLNEQFF. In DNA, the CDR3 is TGTGCCACCAGCAGAGTACCAGCGGGACTTAATGAGCAGTTCTTC.

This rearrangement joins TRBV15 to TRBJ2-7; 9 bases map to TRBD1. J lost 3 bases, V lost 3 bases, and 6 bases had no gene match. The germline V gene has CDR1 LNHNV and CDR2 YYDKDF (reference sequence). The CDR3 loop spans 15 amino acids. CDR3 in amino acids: CATSRDRGAGYEQYF. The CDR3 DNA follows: TGTGCCACCAGCAGGGACAGGGGCGCGGGCTACGAGCAGTACTTC. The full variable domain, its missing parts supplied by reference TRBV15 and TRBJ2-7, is DAMVIQNPRYQVTQFGKPVTLSCSQTLNHNVMYWYQQKSSQAPKLLFHYYDKDFNNEADTPDNFQSRRPNTSFCFLDIRSPGLGDTAMYLCATSRDRGAGYEQYFGPGTRLTVT.

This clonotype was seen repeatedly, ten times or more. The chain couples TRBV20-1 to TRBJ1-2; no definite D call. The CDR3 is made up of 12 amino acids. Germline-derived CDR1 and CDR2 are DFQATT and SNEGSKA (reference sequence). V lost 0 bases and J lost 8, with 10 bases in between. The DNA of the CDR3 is TGCAGTGCTAGAGATCGCAGTTTAGGCTACACCTTC. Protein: CSARDRSLGYTF.

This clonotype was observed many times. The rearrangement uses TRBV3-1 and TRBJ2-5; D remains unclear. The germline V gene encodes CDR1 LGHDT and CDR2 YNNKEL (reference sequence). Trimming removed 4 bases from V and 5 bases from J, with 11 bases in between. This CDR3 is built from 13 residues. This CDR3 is CASSLRSVETQYF. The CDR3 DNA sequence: TGTGCCAGCAGCCTACGTAGTGTGGAGACCCAGTACTTC.

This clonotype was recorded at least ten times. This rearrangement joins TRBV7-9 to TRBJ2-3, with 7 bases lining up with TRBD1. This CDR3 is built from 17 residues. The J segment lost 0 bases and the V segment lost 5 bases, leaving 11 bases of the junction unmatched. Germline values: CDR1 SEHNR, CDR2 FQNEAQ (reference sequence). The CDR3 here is CASSPWDSFSSTDTQYF. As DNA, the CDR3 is TGTGCCAGCAGCCCGTGGGACAGCTTTTCTAGCACAGATACGCAGTATTTT.

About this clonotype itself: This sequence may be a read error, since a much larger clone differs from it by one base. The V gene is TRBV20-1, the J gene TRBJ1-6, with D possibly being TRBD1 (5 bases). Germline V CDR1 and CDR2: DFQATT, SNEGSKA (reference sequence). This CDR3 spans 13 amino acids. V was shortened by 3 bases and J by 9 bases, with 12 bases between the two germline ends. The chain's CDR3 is CSASPRVGSPLHF. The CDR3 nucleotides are TGCAGTGCTAGTCCCAGGGTTGGTTCACCCCTCCACTTT.

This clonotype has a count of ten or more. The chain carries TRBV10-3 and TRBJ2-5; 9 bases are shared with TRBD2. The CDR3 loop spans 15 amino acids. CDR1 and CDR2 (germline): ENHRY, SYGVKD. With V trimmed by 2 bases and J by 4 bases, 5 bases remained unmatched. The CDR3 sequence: CAISEAGLAGETQYF. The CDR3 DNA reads TGTGCCATCAGTGAGGCGGGACTAGCAGGAGAGACCCAGTACTTC.

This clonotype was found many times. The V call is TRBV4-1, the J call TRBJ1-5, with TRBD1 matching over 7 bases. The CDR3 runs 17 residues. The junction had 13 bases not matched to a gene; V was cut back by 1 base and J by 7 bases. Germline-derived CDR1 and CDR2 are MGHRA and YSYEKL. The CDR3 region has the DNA TGCGCCAGCAGCCAAGTTTTCTCTAGGGGGCAGGGACAGCCCCAGCATTTT. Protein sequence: CASSQVFSRGQGQPQHF.

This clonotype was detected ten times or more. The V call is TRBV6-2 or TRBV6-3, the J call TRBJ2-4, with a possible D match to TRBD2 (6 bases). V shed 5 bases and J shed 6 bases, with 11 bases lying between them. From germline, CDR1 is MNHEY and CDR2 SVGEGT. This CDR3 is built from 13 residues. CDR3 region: CASSRGLINIQYF. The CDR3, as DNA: TGTGCCAGCAGTAGGGGACTTATAAACATTCAGTACTTC.

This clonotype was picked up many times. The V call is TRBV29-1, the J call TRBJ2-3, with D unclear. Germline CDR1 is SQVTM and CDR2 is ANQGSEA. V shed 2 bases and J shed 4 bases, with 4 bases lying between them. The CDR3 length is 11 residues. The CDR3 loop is CSVELPDTQYF. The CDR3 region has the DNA TGCAGCGTTGAACTACCAGATACGCAGTATTTT.

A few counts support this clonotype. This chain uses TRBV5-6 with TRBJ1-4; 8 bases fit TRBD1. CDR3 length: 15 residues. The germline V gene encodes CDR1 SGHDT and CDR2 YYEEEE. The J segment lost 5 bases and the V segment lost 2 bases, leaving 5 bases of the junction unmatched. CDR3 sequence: CASSLTTGGNEKLFF. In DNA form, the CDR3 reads TGTGCCAGCAGCTTAACTACAGGGGGAAATGAAAAACTGTTTTTT.

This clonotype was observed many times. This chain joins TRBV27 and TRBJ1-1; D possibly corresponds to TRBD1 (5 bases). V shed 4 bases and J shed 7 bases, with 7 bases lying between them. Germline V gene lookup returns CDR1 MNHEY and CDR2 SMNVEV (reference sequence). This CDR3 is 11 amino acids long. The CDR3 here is CASSSQGEAFF. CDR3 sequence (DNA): TGTGCCAGCAGTTCGCAGGGTGAAGCTTTCTTT.

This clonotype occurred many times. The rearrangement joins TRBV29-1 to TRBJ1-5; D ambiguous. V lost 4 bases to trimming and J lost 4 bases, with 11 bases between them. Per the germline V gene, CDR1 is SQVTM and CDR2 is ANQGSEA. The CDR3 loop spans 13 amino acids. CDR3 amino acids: CSVVGQPNQPQHF. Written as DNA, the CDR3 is TGCAGCGTTGTAGGGCAACCGAATCAGCCCCAGCATTTT.

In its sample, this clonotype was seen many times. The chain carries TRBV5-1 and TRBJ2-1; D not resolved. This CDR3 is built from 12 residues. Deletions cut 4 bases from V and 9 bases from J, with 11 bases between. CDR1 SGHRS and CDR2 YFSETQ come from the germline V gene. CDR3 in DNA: TGCGCCAGCAGCCCAAAGCTGGGTGAGCAGTTCTTC. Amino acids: CASSPKLGEQFF.

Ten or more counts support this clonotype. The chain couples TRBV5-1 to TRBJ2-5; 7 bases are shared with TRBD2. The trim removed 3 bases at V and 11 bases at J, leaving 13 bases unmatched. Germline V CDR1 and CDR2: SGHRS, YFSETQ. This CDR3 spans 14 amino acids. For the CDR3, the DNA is TGCGCCAGCAGCTCGGGGAGGGGCCCCCTCCCGCAGTACTTC. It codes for CASSSGRGPLPQYF. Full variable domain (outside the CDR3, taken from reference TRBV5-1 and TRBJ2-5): KAGVTQTPRYLIKTRGQQVTLSCSPISGHRSVSWYQQTPGQGLQFLFEYFSETQRNKGNFPGRFSGRQFSNSRSEMNVSTLELGDSALYLCASSSGRGPLPQYFGPGTRLLVL.

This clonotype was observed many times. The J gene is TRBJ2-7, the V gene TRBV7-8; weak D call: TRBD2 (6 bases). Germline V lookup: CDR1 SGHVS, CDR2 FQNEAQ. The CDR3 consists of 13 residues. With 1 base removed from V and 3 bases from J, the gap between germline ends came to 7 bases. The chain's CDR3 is CASSLVGGYEQYV. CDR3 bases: TGTGCCAGCAGCTTAGTGGGGGGCTACGAGCAGTACGTC.

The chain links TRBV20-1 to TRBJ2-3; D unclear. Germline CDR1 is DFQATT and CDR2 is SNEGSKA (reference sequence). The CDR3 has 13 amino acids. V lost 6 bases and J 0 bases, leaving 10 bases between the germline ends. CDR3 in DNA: TGCAGTGCACGGCTCCCTAGCACAGATACGCAGTATTTT. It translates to CSARLPSTDTQYF.